One and the same sample provided the 10 T cell receptor beta chains below, sequenced in a study of cytotoxic CD8 clonotypes in ibrutinib-treated CLL. Assay used: immunoSEQ multiplex PCR; TCRdb lists only in-frame clones, some missing. The table shows nearly 100,000 clones, with approximately 80% occurring only once. The sample was PBMCs, taken after 12 months of ibrutinib treatment. The receptors shown here come from a human donor with chronic lymphocytic leukemia.

This clone appeared a few times. The chain carries TRBV19 and TRBJ1-1; TRBD1 might be the D (5 bases). Germline assignment: CDR1 LNHDA and CDR2 SQIVND (reference sequence). V was clipped by 4 bases and J by 7 bases, with 10 bases between them. The CDR3 runs 12 residues. The CDR3, as DNA: TGTGCCAGTAGTACGCGGGGCTTTGAAGCTTTCTTT. It yields the protein CASSTRGFEAFF.

This clone appeared a single time. V gene TRBV7-8 combines with J gene TRBJ2-5; the D gene is possibly TRBD1 (6 bases). CDR3 size: 13 residues. V dropped 3 bases and J dropped 2 bases, with 7 bases sitting between them. Germline values: CDR1 SGHVS, CDR2 FQNEAQ. The CDR3 region has the DNA TGTGCCAGCAGCTTCGACAGGCAAGAGACCCAGTACTTC. Amino acids: CASSFDRQETQYF.

This chain joins TRBV4-1 and TRBJ1-2, with no clear D. Germline CDR1 and CDR2: MGHRA and YSYEKL. CDR3 size: 15 residues. V was pared by 1 base and J by 6 bases, with 15 bases between. The CDR3 loop reads CASSQGARERDGYTF. The CDR3 coding sequence is TGCGCCAGCAGCCAAGGTGCAAGGGAAAGAGATGGCTACACCTTC.

This chain joins TRBV6-5 and TRBJ2-3; 9 nucleotides agree with TRBD1. CDR1 is MNHEY, CDR2 SVGAGI, per germline. The CDR3 is made up of 14 amino acids. V lost 8 bases and J lost 4; bases outside the gene matches: 7. CDR3 loop: CASPGQGGPDTQYF. In DNA, the CDR3 is TGTGCCAGCCCGGGACAGGGTGGACCAGATACGCAGTATTTT.

V and J are TRBV7-6 and TRBJ2-2; 9 bases map to TRBD1. The germline CDR1 and CDR2 sequences are SGHVS and FNYEAQ. Trimming removed 3 bases from V and 2 bases from J; junction bases left unmatched: 4. This CDR3 comprises 16 residues. In DNA, the CDR3 is TGTGCCAGCAGCTTTACGGGACAGGGAAACACCGGGGAGCTGTTTTTT. It translates to CASSFTGQGNTGELFF.

The chain's CDR3 is CASSPSLSNYGYTF. The CDR3 DNA reads TGTGCCAGCTCACCCTCCTTGTCCAATTATGGCTACACCTTC. The J gene is TRBJ1-2, the V gene TRBV18; D is ambiguous. With 3 bases removed from V and 5 bases from J, the gap between germline ends came to 13 bases. This CDR3 has 14 residues. Germline CDR1 and CDR2: KGHSH and LQKENI. The full variable domain, completed using reference TRBV18 and TRBJ1-2, is NAGVMQNPRHLVRRRGQEARLRCSPMKGHSHVYWYRQLPEEGLKFMVYLQKENIIDESGMPKERFSAEFPKEGPSILRIQQVVRGDSAAYFCASSPSLSNYGYTFGSGTRLTVV.

This rearrangement joins TRBV29-1 to TRBJ1-5; no definite D call. Looked up from germline, CDR1 is SQVTM and CDR2 is ANQGSEA. V shed 3 bases and J shed 7 bases, with 13 bases lying between them. The CDR3 is made up of 13 amino acids. The CDR3 nucleotides read TGCAGCGTTGAGGTACAGATTGGGCAGCCCCAGCATTTT. Its translation is CSVEVQIGQPQHF.

The gene calls are TRBV7-6 and TRBJ1-1; 8 bases are shared with TRBD1. Trimming took 5 bases from V and 2 from J; bases not matched to a gene: 4. The CDR3 contains 14 residues. Germline CDR1 and CDR2: SGHVS and FNYEAQ. CDR3 DNA sequence: TGTGCCAGCAGCCCCGACAGGGGCAACACTGAAGCTTTCTTT. The encoded protein is CASSPDRGNTEAFF.

The sample holds a few counts of this clone. The chain links TRBV29-1 to TRBJ1-2, with 7 bases matching TRBD1. Germline lookup yields CDR1 SQVTM and CDR2 ANQGSEA. This CDR3 is built from 12 residues. V dropped 6 bases and J dropped 2; count of bases not matched to a gene: 3. In DNA form, the CDR3 reads TGCAGCGTCGGGACAGAAAACTATGGCTACACCTTC. Translation: CSVGTENYGYTF.

The chain joins TRBV4-1 to TRBJ1-4; 10 positions agree with TRBD1. The V and J ends lost 4 bases and 8 bases, in that order; junction bases with no gene match: 7. The germline gives CDR1 MGHRA, CDR2 YSYEKL. This CDR3 comprises 15 residues. The CDR3 bases are TGCGCCAGCAGCCCGCAGGGACAGGGGTTAGAAAAACTGTTTTTT. Translated: CASSPQGQGLEKLFF.